This T cell receptor (beta chain) stems from a study of T cells expressing NK-cell markers. CDR1 is SGHRS and CDR2 is YFSETQ in the germline V gene. The CDR3 consists of 13 residues. TCRdb reanalyzed the 5' RACE reads and collapses them to one entry per CDR3 protein, without DNA. Its table records under 200,000 distinct CDR3 sequences. The TCR was taken from a woman aged 18 to 75 in good health. The V gene is TRBV5-1, the J gene TRBJ2-1; as DNA is missing, the TRBD1 call by TCRdb cannot be tested. Sample: blood T cells: a sorted CD56 or NKG2C T cell subset, CD4+ or CD8+ T cells, or bulk PBMC T cells (not recorded which). The CDR3 sequence: CASGPQGGNEQFF.